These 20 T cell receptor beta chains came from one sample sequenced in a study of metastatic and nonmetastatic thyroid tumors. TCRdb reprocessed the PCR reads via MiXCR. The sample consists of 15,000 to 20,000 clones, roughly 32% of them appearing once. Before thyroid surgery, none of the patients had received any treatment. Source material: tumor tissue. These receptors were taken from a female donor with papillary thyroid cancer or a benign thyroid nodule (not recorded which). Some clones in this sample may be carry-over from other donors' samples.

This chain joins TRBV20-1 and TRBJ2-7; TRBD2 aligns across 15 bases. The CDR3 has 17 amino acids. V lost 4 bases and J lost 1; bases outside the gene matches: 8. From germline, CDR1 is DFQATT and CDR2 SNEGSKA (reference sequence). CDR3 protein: CSATGRGLAGGSYEQYF. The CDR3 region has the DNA TGCAGTGCTACCGGCCGGGGACTAGCGGGAGGTTCCTACGAGCAGTACTTC.

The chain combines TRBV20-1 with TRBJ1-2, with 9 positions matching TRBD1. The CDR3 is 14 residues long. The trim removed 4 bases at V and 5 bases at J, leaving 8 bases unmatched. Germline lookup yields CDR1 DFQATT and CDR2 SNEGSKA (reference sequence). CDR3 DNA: TGCAGTGCTACCCGGGACAGGGTAGAGTATGGCTACACCTTC. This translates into CSATRDRVEYGYTF.

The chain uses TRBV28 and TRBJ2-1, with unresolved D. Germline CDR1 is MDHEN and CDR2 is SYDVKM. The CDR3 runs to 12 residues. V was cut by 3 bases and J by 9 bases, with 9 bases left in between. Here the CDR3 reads CASSLTSIEQFF. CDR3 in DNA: TGTGCCAGCAGTTTGACGTCGATTGAGCAGTTCTTC. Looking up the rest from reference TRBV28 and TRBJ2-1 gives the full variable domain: DVKVTQSSRYLVKRTGEKVFLECVQDMDHENMFWYRQDPGLGLRLIYFSYDVKMKEKGDIPEGYSVSREKKERFSLILESASTNQTSMYLCASSLTSIEQFFGPGTRLTVL.

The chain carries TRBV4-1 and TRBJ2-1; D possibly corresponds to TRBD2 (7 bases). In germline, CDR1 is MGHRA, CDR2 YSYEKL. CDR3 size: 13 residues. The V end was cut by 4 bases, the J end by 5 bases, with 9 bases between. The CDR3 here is CASSRGGHNEQFF. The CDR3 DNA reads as TGCGCCAGCAGCCGGGGGGGCCACAATGAGCAGTTCTTC.

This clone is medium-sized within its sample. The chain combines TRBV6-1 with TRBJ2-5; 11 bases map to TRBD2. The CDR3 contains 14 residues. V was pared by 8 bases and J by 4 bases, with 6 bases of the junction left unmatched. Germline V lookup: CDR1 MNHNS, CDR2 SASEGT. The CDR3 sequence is CASLAGGPGETQYF. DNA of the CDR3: TGTGCCAGCTTAGCGGGGGGGCCGGGAGAGACCCAGTACTTC.

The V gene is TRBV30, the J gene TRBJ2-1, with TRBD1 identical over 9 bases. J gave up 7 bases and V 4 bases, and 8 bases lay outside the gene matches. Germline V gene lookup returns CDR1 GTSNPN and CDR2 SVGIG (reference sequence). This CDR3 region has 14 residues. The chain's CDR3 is CAWNIGQGLNEQFF. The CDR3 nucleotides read TGTGCCTGGAACATTGGACAGGGGTTGAATGAGCAGTTCTTC.

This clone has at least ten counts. The CDR3 nucleotides read TGTGCCAGCAGCCTTAGCCAGAACGTCCTGACTTTC. It yields the protein CASSLSQNVLTF. V is TRBV7-9 and J is TRBJ2-6; the D is unclear. Deletions cut 5 bases from V and 10 bases from J, with 9 bases between. The CDR3 sequence is 12 residues long. Germline CDR1 SEHNR, CDR2 FQNEAQ (reference sequence).

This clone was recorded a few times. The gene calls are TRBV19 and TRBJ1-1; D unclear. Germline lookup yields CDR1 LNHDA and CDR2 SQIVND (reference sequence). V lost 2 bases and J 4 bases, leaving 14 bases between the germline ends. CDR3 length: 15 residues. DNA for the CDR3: TGTGCCAGTAGTATAAAGGAGGGAGTATCCACTGAAGCTTTCTTT. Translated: CASSIKEGVSTEAFF. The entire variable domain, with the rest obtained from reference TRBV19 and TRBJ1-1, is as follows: DGGITQSPKYLFRKEGQNVTLSCEQNLNHDAMYWYRQDPGQGLRLIYYSQIVNDFQKGDIAEGYSVSREKKESFPLTVTSAQKNPTAFYLCASSIKEGVSTEAFFGQGTRLTVV.

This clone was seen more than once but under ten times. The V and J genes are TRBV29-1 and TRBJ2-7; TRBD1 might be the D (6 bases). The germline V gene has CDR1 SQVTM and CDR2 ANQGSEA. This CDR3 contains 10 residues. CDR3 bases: TGCATCGGACAGATCTACGAGCAGTACTTC. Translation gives CIGQIYEQYF.

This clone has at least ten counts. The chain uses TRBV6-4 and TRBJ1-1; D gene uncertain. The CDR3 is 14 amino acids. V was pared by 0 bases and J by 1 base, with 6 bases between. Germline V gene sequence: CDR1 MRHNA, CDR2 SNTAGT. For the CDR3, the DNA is TGTGCCAGCAGTGACTCAGCGGAGAACACTGAAGCTTTCTTT. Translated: CASSDSAENTEAFF.

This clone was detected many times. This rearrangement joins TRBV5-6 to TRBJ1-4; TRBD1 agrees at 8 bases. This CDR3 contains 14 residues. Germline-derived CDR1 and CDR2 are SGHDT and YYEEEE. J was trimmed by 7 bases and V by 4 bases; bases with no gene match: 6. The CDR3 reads CASSRQGRSEKLFF. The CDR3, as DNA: TGTGCCAGCAGCCGACAGGGGCGGAGTGAAAAACTGTTTTTT.

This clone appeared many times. CDR3: CASRHPQSTSGNTIYF. The CDR3, as DNA: TGTGCCAGCCGTCATCCACAGTCCACCTCTGGAAACACCATATATTTT. The chain uses TRBV6-1 and TRBJ1-3; D remains ambiguous. There are 16 residues in the CDR3. The germline gives CDR1 MNHNS, CDR2 SASEGT. V was trimmed by 8 bases and J by 0 bases, leaving 17 bases between them.

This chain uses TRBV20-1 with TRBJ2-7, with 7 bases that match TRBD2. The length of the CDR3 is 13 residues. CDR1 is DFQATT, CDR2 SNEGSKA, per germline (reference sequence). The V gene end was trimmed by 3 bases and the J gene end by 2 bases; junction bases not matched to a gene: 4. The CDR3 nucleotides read TGCAGTGCTAGCGGGGAGGGGACCTACGAGCAGTACTTC. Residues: CSASGEGTYEQYF.

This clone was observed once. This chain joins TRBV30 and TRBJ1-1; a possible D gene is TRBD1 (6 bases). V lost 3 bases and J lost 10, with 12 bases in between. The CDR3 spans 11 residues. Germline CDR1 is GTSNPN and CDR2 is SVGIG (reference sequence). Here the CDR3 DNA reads TGTGCCTGGAGAAGGGTAGGGGGAGCTTTCTTT. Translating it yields CAWRRVGGAFF.

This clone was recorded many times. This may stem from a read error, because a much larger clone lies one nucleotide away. The CDR3 spells CASSVLTSNQPQHF. The CDR3 DNA reads TGTGCCAGCAGTGTCCTCACTAGCAATCAGCCCCAGCATTTT. The chain has TRBV2 and TRBJ1-5; no definite D call. CDR1 is SNHLY, CDR2 FYNNEI, per germline. V lost 4 bases to trimming and J lost 0 bases, with 7 bases between them. This CDR3 has 14 amino acids. The variable domain in full, completed from reference TRBV2 and TRBJ1-5, reads EPEVTQTPSHQVTQMGQEVILRCVPISNHLYFYWYRQILGQKVEFLVSFYNNEISEKSEIFDDQFSVERPDGSNFTLKIRSTKLEDSAMYFCASSVLTSNQPQHFGDGTRLSIL.

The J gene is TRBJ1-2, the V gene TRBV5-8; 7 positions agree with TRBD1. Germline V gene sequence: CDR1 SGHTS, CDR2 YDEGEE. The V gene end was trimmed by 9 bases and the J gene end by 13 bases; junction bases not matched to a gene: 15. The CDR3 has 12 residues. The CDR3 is CANLRDSILVTF. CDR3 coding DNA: TGTGCCAACCTTAGGGACAGCATTCTCGTCACCTTC. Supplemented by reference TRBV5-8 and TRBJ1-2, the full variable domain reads EAGVTQSPTHLIKTRGQQATLRCSPISGHTSVYWYQQALGLGLQFLLWYDEGEERNRGNFPPRFSGRQFPNYSSELNVNALELEDSALYLCANLRDSILVTFGSGTRLTVV.

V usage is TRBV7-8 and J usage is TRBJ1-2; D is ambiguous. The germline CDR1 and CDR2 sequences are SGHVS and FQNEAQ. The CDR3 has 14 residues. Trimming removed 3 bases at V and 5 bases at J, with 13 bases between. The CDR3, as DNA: TGTGCCAGCAGCTTGAACAGCGTTACGTATGGCTACACCTTC. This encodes CASSLNSVTYGYTF. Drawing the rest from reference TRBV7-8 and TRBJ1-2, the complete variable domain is GAGVSQSPRYKVAKRGQDVALRCDPISGHVSLFWYQQALGQGPEFLTYFQNEAQLDKSGLPSDRFFAERPEGSVSTLKIQRTQQEDSAVYLCASSLNSVTYGYTFGSGTRLTVV.

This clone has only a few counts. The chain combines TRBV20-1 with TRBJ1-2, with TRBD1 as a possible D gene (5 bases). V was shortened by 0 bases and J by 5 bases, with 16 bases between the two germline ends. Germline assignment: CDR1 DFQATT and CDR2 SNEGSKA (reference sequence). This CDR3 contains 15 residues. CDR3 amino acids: CSAREGAGTPYGYTF. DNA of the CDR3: TGCAGTGCTAGAGAAGGAGCCGGGACCCCTTATGGCTACACCTTC.

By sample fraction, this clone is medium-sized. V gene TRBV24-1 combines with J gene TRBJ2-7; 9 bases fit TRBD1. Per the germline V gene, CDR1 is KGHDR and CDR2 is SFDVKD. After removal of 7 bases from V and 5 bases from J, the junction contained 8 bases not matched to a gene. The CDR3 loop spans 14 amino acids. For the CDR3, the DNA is TGTGCCACCAGCCTTACAGGGGGCTTAGACGAGCAGTACTTC. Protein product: CATSLTGGLDEQYF.

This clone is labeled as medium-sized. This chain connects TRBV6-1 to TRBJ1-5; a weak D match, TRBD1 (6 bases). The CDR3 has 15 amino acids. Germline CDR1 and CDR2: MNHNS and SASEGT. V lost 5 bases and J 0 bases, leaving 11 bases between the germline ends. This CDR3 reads CASSRTAYSNQPQHF. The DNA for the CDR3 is TGTGCCAGCAGTCGGACAGCTTATAGCAATCAGCCCCAGCATTTT.